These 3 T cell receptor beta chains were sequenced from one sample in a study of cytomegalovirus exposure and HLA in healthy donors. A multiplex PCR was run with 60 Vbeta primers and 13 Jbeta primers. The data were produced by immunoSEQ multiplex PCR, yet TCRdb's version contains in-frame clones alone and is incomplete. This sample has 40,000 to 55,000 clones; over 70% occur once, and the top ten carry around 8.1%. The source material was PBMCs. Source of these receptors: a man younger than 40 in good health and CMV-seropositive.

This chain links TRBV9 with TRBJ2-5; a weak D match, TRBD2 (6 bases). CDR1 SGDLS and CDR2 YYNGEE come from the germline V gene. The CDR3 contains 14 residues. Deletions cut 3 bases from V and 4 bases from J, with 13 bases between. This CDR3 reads CASSAPTSGETQYF. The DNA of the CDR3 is TGTGCCAGCAGCGCCCCGACTAGTGGAGAGACCCAGTACTTC.

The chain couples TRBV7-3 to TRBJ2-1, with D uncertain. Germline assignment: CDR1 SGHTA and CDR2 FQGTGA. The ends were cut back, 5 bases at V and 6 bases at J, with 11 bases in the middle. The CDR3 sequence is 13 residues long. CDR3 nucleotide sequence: TGTGCCAGCAGCGCCTCGCAGTTCAATGAGCAGTTCTTC. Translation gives CASSASQFNEQFF.

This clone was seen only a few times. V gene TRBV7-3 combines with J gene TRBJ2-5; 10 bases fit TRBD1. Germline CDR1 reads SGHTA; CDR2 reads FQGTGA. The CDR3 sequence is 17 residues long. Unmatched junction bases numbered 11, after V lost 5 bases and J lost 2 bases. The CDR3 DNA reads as TGTGCCAGCAGCCCGGGACAGGGGATTGGGGCTCAAGAGACCCAGTACTTC. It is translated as CASSPGQGIGAQETQYF.